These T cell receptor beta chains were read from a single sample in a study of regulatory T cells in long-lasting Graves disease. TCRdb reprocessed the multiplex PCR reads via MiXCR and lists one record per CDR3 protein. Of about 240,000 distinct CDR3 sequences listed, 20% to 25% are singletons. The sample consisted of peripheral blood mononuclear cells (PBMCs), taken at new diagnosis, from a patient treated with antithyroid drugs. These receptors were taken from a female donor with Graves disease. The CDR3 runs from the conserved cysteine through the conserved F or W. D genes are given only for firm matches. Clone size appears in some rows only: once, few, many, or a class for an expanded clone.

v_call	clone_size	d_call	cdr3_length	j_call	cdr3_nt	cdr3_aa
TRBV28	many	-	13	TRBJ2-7	TGTGCCAGCACCGAGGACAAGACCTACGAGCAGTACTTC	CASTEDKTYEQYF
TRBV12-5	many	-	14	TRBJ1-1	TGTGCTAGTGGTTACGGACAACTGAACACTGAAGCTTTCTTT	CASGYGQLNTEAFF
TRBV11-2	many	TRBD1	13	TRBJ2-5	TGTGCCAGCAGTCAAACAGGGGCCGAGACCCAGTACTTC	CASSQTGAETQYF
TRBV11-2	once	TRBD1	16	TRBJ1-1	TGTGCCAGCAGCCTGAGGACAGGGGGCTTGAACACTGAAGCTTTCTTT	CASSLRTGGLNTEAFF
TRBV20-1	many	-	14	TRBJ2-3	TGCAGTGCTAGAGTGGGGCCGATCACAGATACGCAGTATTTT	CSARVGPITDTQYF
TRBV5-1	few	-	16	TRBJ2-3	TGCGCCAGCAGCTCTGCAGCAGGGGCCGGCACAGATACGCAGTATTTT	CASSSAAGAGTDTQYF
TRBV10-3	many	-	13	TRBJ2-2	TGTGCCATCACCTTCGGATCGGCCGGGGAGCTGTTTTTT	CAITFGSAGELFF
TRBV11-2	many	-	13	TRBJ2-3	TGTGCCAGCAGCTTGCGATTCGCAGATACGCAGTATTTT	CASSLRFADTQYF
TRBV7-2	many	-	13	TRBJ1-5	TGTGCCAGCAGCTTTAGCAGCAATCAGCCCCAGCATTTT	CASSFSSNQPQHF
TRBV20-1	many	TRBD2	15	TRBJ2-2	TGCAGTGCCCCCCGAGGAGCGGGAGACACCGGGGAGCTGTTTTTT	CSAPRGAGDTGELFF
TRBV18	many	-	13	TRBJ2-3	TGTGCCAGCCAGGCGGTCCTAACAGATACGCAGTATTTT	CASQAVLTDTQYF
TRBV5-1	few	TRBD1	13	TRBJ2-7	TGCGCCAGCAGCCTTGGGACAGGCCACGAGCAGTACTTC	CASSLGTGHEQYF
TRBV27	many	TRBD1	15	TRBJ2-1	TGTGCCAGCAGTTCCGACAGGGTAGGATGGAATGAGCAGTTCTTC	CASSSDRVGWNEQFF
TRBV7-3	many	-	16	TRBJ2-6	TGTGCCAGCAGCTTAACTCTGGGGTCTGGGGCCAACGTCCTGACTTTC	CASSLTLGSGANVLTF
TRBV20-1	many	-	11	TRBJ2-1	TGCAGCGTGACTAGGGCTGGTGAGCAGTTCTTC	CSVTRAGEQFF
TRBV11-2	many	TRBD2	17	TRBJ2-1	TGTGCCAGCAGCCTTATTCCACGGGGGGGCGGCTACAATGAGCAGTTCTTC	CASSLIPRGGGYNEQFF
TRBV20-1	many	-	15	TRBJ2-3	TGCAGTGCTATGCCTGCGGCAGCTAGCACAGATACGCAGTATTTT	CSAMPAAASTDTQYF
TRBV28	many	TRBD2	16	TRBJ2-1	TGTGCCAGCAGCCGCGGGGGGGCCGTATCCTACAATGAGCAGTTCTTC	CASSRGGAVSYNEQFF
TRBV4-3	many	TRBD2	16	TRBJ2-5	TGCGCCAGCAGCCAAGACTGGCGGGGGGCACAAGAGACCCAGTACTTC	CASSQDWRGAQETQYF
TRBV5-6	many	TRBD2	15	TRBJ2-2	TGTGCCAGCAGCACCAGACTAGCATACACCGGGGAGCTGTTTTTT	CASSTRLAYTGELFF
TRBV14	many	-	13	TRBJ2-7	TGTGCCAGCAGCCCGGGGCCGGCCTACGAGCAGTACTTC	CASSPGPAYEQYF
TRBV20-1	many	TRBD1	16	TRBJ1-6	TGCAGTGCTAGTAGCTCGGGACAGGGGAATAATTCACCCCTCCACTTT	CSASSSGQGNNSPLHF
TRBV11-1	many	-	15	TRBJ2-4	TGTGCCAGCAGCTCGGGGGCTAGAGCCAAAAACATTCAGTACTTC	CASSSGARAKNIQYF
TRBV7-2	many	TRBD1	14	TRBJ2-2	TGTGCCAGCAACCACAGGGGGAACACCGGGGAGCTGTTTTTT	CASNHRGNTGELFF
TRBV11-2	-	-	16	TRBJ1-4	TGTGCCAGCAGCTTTAAACTAGGCGGGCAACCCGAAAAACTGTTTTTT	CASSFKLGGQPEKLFF
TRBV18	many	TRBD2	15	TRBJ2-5	TGTGCCAGCTCACCCCTGGCGGGGGGTCAAGAGACCCAGTACTTC	CASSPLAGGQETQYF
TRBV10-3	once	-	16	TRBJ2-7	TGTGCCATCAGTGATTCTCGGCGGCAGGGGTCCAACGAGCAGTACTTC	CAISDSRRQGSNEQYF
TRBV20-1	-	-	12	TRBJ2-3	TGCAGCGGGGCGGGTAGCACAGATACGCAGTATTTT	CSGAGSTDTQYF
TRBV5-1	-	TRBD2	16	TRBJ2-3	TGTGCCAGCAGCTCCACACGCGGGAGCTTCACAGATACGCAGTATTTT	CASSSTRGSFTDTQYF
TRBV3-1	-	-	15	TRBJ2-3	TGTGCCAGCAGCAAGTTCGGGACTCGGGGGGATACGCAGTATTTT	CASSKFGTRGDTQYF
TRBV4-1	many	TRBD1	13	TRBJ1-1	TGCGCCAGCGGACAGGGGGTAAACACTGAAGCTTTCTTT	CASGQGVNTEAFF
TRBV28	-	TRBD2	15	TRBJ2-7	TGTGCCAGCAGTCATCTAGCGGGGGGAGCCTACGAGCAGTACTTC	CASSHLAGGAYEQYF
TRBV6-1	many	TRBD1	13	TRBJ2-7	TGTGCCAGCAGTAAACTACAGGGGTACGAGCAGTACTTC	CASSKLQGYEQYF
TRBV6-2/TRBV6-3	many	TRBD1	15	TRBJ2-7	TGTGCCAGCAGGGAACAGGGGTCGAGCTCCTACGAGCAGTACTTC	CASREQGSSSYEQYF
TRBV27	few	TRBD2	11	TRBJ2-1	TGTGCCAGCAGTATGGGACTAGTAGAGTTCTTC	CASSMGLVEFF
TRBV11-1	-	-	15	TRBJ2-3	TGTGCCAGCAGCGCCGGGACTTGGAGCACAGATACGCAGTATTTT	CASSAGTWSTDTQYF
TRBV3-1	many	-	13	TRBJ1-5	TGTGCCAGCAGCCAAACCCAAGGCCAGCCCCAGCATTTT	CASSQTQGQPQHF
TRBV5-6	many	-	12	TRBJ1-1	TGTGCCAGCAAAGGAGTGAACACTGAAGCTTTCTTT	CASKGVNTEAFF
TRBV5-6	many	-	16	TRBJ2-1	TGTGCCAGCAGCGCACAGGGACTACAGATCGACAATGAGCAGTTCTTC	CASSAQGLQIDNEQFF
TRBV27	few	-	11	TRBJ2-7	TGTGCCAGCACAACCGGGGGACAGCAGTACTTC	CASTTGGQQYF
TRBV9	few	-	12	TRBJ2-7	TGTGCCAGCAGCGTAGGGAGGGGGGAGCAGTACTTC	CASSVGRGEQYF
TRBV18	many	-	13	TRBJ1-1	TGTGCCAGCTCAACCTTCCCGAACACTGAAGCTTTCTTT	CASSTFPNTEAFF
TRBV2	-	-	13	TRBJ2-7	TGTGCCAGCGGAGGGCCGTTCTCCTACGAGCAGTACTTC	CASGGPFSYEQYF
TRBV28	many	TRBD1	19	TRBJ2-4	TGTGCCAGCAGTTTTCTCCAGGGGGCGGGGTACGGGGCCAAAAACATTCAGTACTTC	CASSFLQGAGYGAKNIQYF
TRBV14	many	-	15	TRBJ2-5	TGTGCCAGCAGCTTACAAGGGGAGAGAGGAGAGACCCAGTACTTC	CASSLQGERGETQYF
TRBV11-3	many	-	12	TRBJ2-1	TGTGCCAGCAGCACACGAAACAATGAGCAGTTCTTC	CASSTRNNEQFF
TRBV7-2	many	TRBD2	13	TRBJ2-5	TGTGCCAGCAGCCCAGGGACTAGTGAGACCCAGTACTTC	CASSPGTSETQYF
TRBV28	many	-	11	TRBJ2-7	TGTGCCAGCAGTTTTTACGGGGAGCAGTACTTC	CASSFYGEQYF
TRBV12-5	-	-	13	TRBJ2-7	TGTGCTAGTGCCTATGACATTAGCTACGAGCAGTACTTC	CASAYDISYEQYF
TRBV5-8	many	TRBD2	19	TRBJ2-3	TGTGCCAGCAACCCGGGAGGGCATTTCAGGATCCCTAGCACAGATACGCAGTATTTT	CASNPGGHFRIPSTDTQYF
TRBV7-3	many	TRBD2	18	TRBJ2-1	TGTGCCAGCAGCTTAATTCTCGGTACAGCGGGGGGGGGTAATGAGCAGTTCTTC	CASSLILGTAGGGNEQFF
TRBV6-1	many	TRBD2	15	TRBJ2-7	TGTGCCAGCAGTGAAAAGCTAGCGGCTTCCTACGAGCAGTACTTC	CASSEKLAASYEQYF
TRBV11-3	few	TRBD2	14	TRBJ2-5	TGTGCCAGCAGCTTAGAGGGGGGGATAGAGACCCAGTACTTC	CASSLEGGIETQYF
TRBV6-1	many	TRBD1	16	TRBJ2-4	TGTGCCAGCAGTGGTCCCGGGACAGGGACCCGAAACATTCAGTACTTC	CASSGPGTGTRNIQYF
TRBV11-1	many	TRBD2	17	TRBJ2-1	TGTGCCAGCAGAGAAAAGGGGGGACTAGACCAATCGTATGAGCAGTTCTTC	CASREKGGLDQSYEQFF
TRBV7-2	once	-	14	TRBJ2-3	TGTGCCAGCAGCCGCATCCGCGAGCCGGATACGCAGTATTTT	CASSRIREPDTQYF
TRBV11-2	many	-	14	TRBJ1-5	TGTGCCAGCAGCACAGGGTTCGGCAATCAGCCCCAGCATTTT	CASSTGFGNQPQHF